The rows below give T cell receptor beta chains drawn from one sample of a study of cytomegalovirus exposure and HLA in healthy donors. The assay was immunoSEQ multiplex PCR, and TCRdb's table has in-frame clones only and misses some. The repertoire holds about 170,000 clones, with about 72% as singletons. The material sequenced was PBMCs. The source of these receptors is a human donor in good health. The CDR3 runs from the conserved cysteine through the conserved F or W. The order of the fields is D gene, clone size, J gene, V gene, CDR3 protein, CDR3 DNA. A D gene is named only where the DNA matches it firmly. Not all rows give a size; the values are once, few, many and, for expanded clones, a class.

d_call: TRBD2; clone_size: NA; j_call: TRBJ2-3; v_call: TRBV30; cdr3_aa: CAWSVGGGTDTQYF; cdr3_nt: TGTGCCTGGAGTGTTGGGGGGGGCACAGATACGCAGTATTTT
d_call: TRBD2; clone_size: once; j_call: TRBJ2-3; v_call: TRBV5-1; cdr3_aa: CASSYGTIAGGGDTQYF; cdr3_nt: TGCGCCAGCAGTTACGGGACGATAGCGGGGGGGGGAGATACGCAGTATTTT
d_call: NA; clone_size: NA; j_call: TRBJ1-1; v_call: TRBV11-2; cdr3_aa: CASSLSQGSTEAFF; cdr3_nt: TGTGCCAGCAGCTTATCGCAGGGCAGTACTGAAGCTTTCTTT
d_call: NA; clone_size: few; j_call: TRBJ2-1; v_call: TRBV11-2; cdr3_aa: CASSLDTFSGTFF; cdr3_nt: TGTGCCAGCAGCTTAGATACGTTTAGCGGAACGTTCTTC
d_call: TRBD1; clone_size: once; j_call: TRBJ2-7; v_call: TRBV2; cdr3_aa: CASRRGQNYEQYF; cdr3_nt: TGTGCCAGCAGGAGGGGACAGAACTACGAGCAGTACTTC
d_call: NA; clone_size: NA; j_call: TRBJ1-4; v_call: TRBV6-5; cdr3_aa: CASSYQAGLPLEKLFF; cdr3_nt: TGTGCCAGCAGTTACCAAGCAGGCCTACCCCTTGAAAAACTGTTTTTT
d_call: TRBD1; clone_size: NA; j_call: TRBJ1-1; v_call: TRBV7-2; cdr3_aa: CASSTNRGSEAFF; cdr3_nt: TGTGCCAGCAGCACGAACAGGGGGTCTGAAGCTTTCTTT
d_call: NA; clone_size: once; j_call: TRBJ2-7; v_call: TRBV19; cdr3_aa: CASRLGHDSFYEQYF; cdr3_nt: TGTGCCAGTAGGCTAGGACACGACAGCTTCTACGAGCAGTACTTC
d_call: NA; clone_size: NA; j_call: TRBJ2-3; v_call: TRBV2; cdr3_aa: CASRAGTINTDTQYF; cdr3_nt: TGTGCCAGCAGGGCCGGGACAATTAACACAGATACGCAGTATTTT
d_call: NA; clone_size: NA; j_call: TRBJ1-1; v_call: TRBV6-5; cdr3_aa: CASSYSPGDTEAFF; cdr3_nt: TGTGCCAGCAGTTACTCTCCCGGTGACACTGAAGCTTTCTTT
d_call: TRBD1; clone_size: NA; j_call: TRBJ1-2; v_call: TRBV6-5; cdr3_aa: CASSYGQGVGGYTF; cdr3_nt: TGTGCCAGCAGTTACGGACAGGGGGTGGGAGGCTACACCTTC
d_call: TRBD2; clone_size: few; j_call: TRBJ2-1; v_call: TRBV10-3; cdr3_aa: CAINPSGGAANEQFF; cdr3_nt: TGTGCCATCAATCCTAGCGGGGGGGCCGCAAATGAGCAGTTCTTC
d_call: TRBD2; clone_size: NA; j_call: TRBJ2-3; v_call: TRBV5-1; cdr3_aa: CASSFASGVSQYF; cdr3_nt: TGCGCCAGCAGCTTCGCTAGCGGAGTTTCGCAGTATTTT
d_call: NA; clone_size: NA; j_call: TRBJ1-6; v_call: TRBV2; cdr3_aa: CASSAFQGGNSPLHF; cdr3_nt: TGTGCCAGCAGTGCTTTTCAGGGAGGGAATTCACCCCTCCACTTT
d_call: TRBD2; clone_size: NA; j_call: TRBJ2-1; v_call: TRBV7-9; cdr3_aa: CSSSPRTSGNNEQFF; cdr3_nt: TGTTCCAGCAGCCCGCGGACTAGCGGAAACAATGAGCAGTTCTTC
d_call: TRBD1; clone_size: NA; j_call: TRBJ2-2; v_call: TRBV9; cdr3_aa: CASSAPGQGNTGELFF; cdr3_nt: TGTGCCAGCAGCGCCCCGGGACAGGGGAACACCGGGGAGCTGTTTTTT
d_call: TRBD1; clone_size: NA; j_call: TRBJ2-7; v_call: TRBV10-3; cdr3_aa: CAISESDRGAYEQYF; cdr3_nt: TGTGCCATCAGTGAGTCCGACAGGGGAGCTTACGAGCAGTACTTC
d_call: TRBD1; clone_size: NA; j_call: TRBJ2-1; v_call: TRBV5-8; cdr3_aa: CASSLPGQGVLPYNEQFF; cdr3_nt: TGTGCCAGCAGCTTACCCGGACAGGGGGTTTTACCCTACAATGAGCAGTTCTTC
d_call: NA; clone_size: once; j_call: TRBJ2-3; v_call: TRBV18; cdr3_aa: CASSPNSDTQYF; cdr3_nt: TGTGCCAGCTCACCAAACTCAGATACGCAGTATTTT
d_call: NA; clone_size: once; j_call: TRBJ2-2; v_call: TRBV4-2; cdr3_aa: CASSQDHRGMWIGELFF; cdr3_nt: TGTGCCAGCAGCCAAGATCATAGGGGGATGTGGATTGGGGAGCTGTTTTTT
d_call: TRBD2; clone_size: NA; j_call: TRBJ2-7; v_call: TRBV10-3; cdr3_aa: CAISAGNSGGASSYEQYF; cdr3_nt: TGTGCCATCAGTGCTGGTAATAGCGGGGGCGCCAGCTCCTACGAGCAGTACTTC
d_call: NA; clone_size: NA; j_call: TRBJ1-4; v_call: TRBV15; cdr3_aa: CATNSAGATNEKLFF; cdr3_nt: TGTGCCACTAACAGCGCGGGCGCAACTAATGAAAAACTGTTTTTT
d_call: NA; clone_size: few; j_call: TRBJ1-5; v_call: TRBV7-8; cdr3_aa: CASSLLPGYSNQPQHF; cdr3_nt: TGTGCCAGCAGCTTACTTCCAGGGTATAGCAATCAGCCCCAGCATTTT
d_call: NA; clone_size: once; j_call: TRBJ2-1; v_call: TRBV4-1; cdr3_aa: CASSLAVTYNEQFF; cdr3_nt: TGCGCCAGCAGCCTAGCGGTGACCTACAATGAGCAGTTCTTC
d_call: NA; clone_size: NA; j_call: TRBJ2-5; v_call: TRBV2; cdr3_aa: CASSEVVEAETQYF; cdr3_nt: TGTGCCAGCAGTGAAGTAGTAGAAGCCGAGACCCAGTACTTC
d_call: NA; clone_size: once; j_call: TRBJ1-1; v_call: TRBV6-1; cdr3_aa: CASRGRASEAFF; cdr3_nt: TGTGCCAGTAGGGGCAGGGCGTCTGAAGCTTTCTTT
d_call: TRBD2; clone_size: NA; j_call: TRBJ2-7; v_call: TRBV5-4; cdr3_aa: CASSLAGNFYEQYF; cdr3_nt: TGTGCCAGCAGCTTAGCGGGGAACTTCTACGAGCAGTACTTC
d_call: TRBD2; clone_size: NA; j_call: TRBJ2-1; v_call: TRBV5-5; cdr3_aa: CASSLSASGGHEQFF; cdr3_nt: TGTGCCAGCAGCTTAAGTGCTAGCGGGGGGCATGAGCAGTTCTTC
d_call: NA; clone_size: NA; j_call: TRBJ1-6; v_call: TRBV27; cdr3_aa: CASGTGYNSPLHF; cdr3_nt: TGTGCCAGCGGTACAGGCTATAATTCACCCCTCCACTTT
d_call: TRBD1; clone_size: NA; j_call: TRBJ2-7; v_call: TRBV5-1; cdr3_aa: CASSFIRDRGNEQYF; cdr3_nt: TGCGCCAGCAGCTTCATCCGGGACAGGGGGAACGAGCAGTACTTC
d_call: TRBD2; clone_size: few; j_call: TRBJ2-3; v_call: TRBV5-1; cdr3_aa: CASSQGLAGDTDTQYF; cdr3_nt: TGCGCCAGCAGCCAGGGACTAGCGGGGGACACAGATACGCAGTATTTT
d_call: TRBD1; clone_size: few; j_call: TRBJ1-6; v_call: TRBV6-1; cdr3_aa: CASSEAGQGHGSPLHF; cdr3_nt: TGTGCCAGCAGTGAAGCGGGACAGGGGCACGGTTCACCCCTCCACTTT
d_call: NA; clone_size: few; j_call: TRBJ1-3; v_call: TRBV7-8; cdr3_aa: CASSPTRSGNTIYF; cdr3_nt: TGTGCCAGCAGCCCAACCCGGTCTGGAAACACCATATATTTT
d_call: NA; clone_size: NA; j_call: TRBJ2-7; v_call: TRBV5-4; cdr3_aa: CASSLTGYEQYF; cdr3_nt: TGTGCCAGCAGCTTGACGGGCTACGAGCAGTACTTC
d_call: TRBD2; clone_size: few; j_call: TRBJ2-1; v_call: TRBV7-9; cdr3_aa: CASSPGGAGGNEQFF; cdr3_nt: TGTGCCAGCAGCCCCGGTGGAGCGGGGGGTAATGAGCAGTTCTTC
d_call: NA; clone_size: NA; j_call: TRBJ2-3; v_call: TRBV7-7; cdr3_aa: CASSPTVRTDTQYF; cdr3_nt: TGTGCTAGCAGCCCGACGGTGAGGACAGATACGCAGTATTTT
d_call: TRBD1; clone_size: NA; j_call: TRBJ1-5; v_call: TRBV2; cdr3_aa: CASRVGTGYQPQHF; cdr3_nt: TGTGCCAGCCGGGTAGGGACAGGGTATCAGCCCCAGCATTTT
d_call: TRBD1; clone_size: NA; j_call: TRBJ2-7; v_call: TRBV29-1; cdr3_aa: CSVEGQGYEQYF; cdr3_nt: TGCAGCGTTGAAGGACAGGGTTATGAGCAGTACTTC
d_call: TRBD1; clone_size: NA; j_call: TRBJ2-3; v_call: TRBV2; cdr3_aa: CASSEGVRGIDTQYF; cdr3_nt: TGTGCCAGCAGTGAAGGGGTCAGGGGGATAGATACGCAGTATTTT
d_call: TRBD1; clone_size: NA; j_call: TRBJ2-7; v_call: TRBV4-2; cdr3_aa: CASSQVVFVGTGGNEQYF; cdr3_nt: TGTGCCAGCAGCCAAGTCGTATTCGTCGGGACAGGGGGCAACGAGCAGTACTTC
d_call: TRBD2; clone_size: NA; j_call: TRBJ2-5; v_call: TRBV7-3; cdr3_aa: CASSPGLAQETQYF; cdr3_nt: TGTGCCAGCAGCCCCGGACTAGCCCAAGAGACCCAGTACTTC
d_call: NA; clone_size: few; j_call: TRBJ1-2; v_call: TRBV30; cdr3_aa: CAWSVRVGAGGYTF; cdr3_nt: TGTGCCTGGAGTGTACGCGTGGGGGCTGGCGGCTACACCTTC
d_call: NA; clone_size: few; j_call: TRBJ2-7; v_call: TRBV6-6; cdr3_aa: CASSYSSGGGYEQYF; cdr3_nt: TGTGCCAGCAGTTACTCGTCGGGGGGCGGTTACGAGCAGTACTTC
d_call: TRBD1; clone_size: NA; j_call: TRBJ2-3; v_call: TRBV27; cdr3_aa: CASTGGDTQYF; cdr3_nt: TGTGCCAGTACAGGGGGGGATACGCAGTATTTT
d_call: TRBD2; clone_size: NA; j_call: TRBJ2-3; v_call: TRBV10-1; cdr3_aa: CASSKSGGPDTQYF; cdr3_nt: TGCGCCAGCAGTAAAAGCGGGGGGCCCGATACGCAGTATTTT